This T cell receptor (beta chain) was obtained from a study of blood T cells in healthy people across ages. Then a second PCR, running roughly 7 to 11 cycles, was carried out with a sample-barcoded 5' primer and a J-beta primer mix. TCRdb redid the calling of the 5' RACE reads with MiXCR, one entry per CDR3 protein. The sample includes about 1 million distinct CDR3 sequences, over 35% of them seen just once. In germline, CDR1 is SEHNR, CDR2 FQNEAQ (reference sequence). This CDR3 is 14 amino acids long. V lost 8 bases and J lost 7, with 21 bases in between. The V and J genes are TRBV7-9 and TRBJ2-7, with D possibly matching TRBD1 (5 bases). The sample was blood. The sequence was collected from an older woman in good health. CDR3 amino acids: CASRPVATGKEQYF. The CDR3 nucleotides read TGTGCCAGCCGCCCCGTGGCTACAGGCAAAGAGCAGTACTTC.